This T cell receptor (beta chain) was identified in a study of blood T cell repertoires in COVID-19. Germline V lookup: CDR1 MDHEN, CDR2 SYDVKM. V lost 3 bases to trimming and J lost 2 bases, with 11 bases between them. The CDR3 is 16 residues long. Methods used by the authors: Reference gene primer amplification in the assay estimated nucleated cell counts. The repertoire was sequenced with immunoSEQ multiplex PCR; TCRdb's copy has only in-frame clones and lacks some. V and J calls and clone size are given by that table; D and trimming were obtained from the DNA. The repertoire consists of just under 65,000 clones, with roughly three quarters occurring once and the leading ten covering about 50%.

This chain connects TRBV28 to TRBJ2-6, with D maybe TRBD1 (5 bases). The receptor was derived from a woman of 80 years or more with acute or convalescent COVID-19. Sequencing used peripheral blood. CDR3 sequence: CASSLVIRAGANVLTF. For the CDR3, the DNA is TGTGCCAGCAGTTTGGTAATCAGGGCTGGGGCCAACGTCCTGACTTTC. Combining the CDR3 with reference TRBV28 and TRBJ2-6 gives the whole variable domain DVKVTQSSRYLVKRTGEKVFLECVQDMDHENMFWYRQDPGLGLRLIYFSYDVKMKEKGDIPEGYSVSREKKERFSLILESASTNQTSMYLCASSLVIRAGANVLTFGAGSRLTVL.